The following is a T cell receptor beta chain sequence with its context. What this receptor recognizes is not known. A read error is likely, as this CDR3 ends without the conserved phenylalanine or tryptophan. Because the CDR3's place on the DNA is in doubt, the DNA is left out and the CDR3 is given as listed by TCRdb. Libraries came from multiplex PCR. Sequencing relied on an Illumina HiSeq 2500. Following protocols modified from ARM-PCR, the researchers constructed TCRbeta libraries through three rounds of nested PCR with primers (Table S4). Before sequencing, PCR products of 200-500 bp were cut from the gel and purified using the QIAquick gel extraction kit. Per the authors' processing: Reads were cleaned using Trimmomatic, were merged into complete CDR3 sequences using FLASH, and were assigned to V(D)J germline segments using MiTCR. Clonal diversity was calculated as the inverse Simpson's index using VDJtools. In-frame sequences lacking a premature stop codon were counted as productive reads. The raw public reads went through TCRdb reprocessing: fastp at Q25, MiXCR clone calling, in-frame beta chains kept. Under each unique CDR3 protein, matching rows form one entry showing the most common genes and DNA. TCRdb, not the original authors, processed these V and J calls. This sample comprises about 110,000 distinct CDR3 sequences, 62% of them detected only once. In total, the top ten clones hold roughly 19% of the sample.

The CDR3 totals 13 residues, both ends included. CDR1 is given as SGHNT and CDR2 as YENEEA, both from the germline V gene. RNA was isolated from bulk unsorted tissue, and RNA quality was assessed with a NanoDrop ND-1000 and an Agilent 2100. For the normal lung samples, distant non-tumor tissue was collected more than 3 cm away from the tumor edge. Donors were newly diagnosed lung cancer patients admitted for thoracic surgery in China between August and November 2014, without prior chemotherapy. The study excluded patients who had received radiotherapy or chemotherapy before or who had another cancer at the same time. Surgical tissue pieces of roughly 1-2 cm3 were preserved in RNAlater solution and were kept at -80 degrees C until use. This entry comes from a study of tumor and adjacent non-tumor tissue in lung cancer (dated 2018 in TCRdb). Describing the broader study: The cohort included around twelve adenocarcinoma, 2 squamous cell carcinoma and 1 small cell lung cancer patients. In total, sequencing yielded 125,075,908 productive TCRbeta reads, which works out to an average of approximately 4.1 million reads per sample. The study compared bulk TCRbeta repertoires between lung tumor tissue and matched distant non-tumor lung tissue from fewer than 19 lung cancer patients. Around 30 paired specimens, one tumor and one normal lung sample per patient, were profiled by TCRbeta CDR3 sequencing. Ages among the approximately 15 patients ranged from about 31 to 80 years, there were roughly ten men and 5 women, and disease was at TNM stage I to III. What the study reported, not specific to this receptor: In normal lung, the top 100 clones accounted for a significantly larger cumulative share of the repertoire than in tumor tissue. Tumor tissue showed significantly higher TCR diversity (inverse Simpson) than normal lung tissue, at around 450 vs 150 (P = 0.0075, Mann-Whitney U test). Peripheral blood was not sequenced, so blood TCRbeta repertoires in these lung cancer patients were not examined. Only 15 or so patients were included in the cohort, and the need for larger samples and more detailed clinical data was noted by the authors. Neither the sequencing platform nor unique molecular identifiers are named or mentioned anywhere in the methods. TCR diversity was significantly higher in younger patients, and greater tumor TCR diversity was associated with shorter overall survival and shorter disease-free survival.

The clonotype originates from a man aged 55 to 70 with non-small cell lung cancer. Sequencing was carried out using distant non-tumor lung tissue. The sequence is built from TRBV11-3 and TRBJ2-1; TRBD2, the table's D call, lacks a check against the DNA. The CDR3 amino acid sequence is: CASSLERRYERFY.